These 13 T cell receptor beta chains were sequenced from one sample in a study of T cells in localized non-small cell lung cancer. The protocol was immunoSEQ multiplex PCR, while the TCRdb copy is restricted to in-frame clones and leaves out a portion. Of some 19,000 clones listed, around 84% were seen once; the top ten hold roughly 2.3%. The material was peripheral blood, obtained before any cancer treatment. Receptors originate from a man aged 40 to 69 with stage I lung adenocarcinoma.

This chain connects TRBV19 to TRBJ1-5, with D perhaps TRBD1 (6 bases). There are 14 residues in the CDR3. CDR1 is LNHDA and CDR2 is SQIVND in the germline V gene (reference sequence). Trimming cost V 3 bases and J 4 bases, with 10 bases left between them. The CDR3 nucleotides read TGTGCCAGTAGTATCCGGGACACTAATCAGCCCCAGCATTTT. Amino acid sequence: CASSIRDTNQPQHF.

This clone was observed a handful of times. The J gene is TRBJ2-5, the V gene TRBV7-7; D is possibly TRBD1 (8 bases). Germline V gene lookup returns CDR1 SSHAT and CDR2 FNYEAQ (reference sequence). Trimming shortened V by 1 base and J by 3 bases, and 12 bases separated the two germline ends. CDR3 length: 15 amino acids. The CDR3 DNA is TGTGCCAGCAGCTTAGAACAGGGGGGGGAAGAGACCCAGTACTTC. As protein: CASSLEQGGEETQYF.

The V gene is TRBV6-1, the J gene TRBJ1-6; 8 nucleotides line up with TRBD1. Trimming at V came to 7 bases and at J to 6 bases, leaving 2 bases not matched to a gene. CDR3 length: 13 amino acids. Germline CDR1 is MNHNS and CDR2 is SASEGT. The CDR3 sequence is CASMTGVNSPLHF. Here the CDR3 DNA reads TGTGCCAGCATGACAGGGGTTAATTCACCCCTCCACTTT.

The rearrangement uses TRBV5-1 and TRBJ2-1; 7 bases map to TRBD1. This CDR3 is 16 amino acids long. Germline V gene data show CDR1 as SGHRS and CDR2 as YFSETQ. J was trimmed by 5 bases and V by 1 base; bases with no gene match: 9. The CDR3 DNA sequence: TGCGCCAGCAGCTTGAGTGGGGTTGGACAGGACAATGAGCAGTTCTTC. It specifies CASSLSGVGQDNEQFF.

This chain connects TRBV5-1 to TRBJ2-5; perhaps TRBD1 as D (5 bases). Germline CDR1 and CDR2: SGHRS and YFSETQ. V gave up 4 bases and J gave up 7 bases, with 20 bases separating them. CDR3 size: 15 residues. The CDR3 DNA reads as TGCGCCAGCAGCAGGTATGGACACCAAAGGGGGACCCAGTACTTC. Its translation: CASSRYGHQRGTQYF.

The gene calls are TRBV7-2 and TRBJ2-4; tentatively, D is TRBD1 or TRBD2 (6 bases each). CDR3 length: 15 residues. The germline gives CDR1 SGHTA, CDR2 FQGNSA. V lost 0 bases, J lost 8 bases, and 14 bases lay in between. The CDR3 sequence: CASSLALGGADIQYF. The CDR3, as DNA: TGTGCCAGCAGCTTAGCGCTGGGGGGCGCCGACATTCAGTACTTC.

V is TRBV7-6 and J is TRBJ2-3; 9 nucleotides align to TRBD1. Per the germline V gene, CDR1 is SGHVS and CDR2 is FNYEAQ. V shed 5 bases, J shed 4 bases, and the junction held 16 bases outside the gene matches. The CDR3 has 18 amino acids. DNA for the CDR3: TGTGCCAGCAGCACCAGGACAGGGGAGTTTGGGTACGCAGATACGCAGTATTTT. This sequence encodes CASSTRTGEFGYADTQYF.

This clone was observed a handful of times. The J gene is TRBJ2-5, the V gene TRBV29-1; weak D call: TRBD2 (6 bases). Trimming stripped 5 bases from V and 5 bases from J, with 12 bases between. There are 12 residues in the CDR3. CDR1 and CDR2 (germline): SQVTM, ANQGSEA. The CDR3 coding sequence is TGCAGCGTTTTTCGTGGGGGGGAGACCCAGTACTTC. Protein: CSVFRGGETQYF.

The chain uses TRBV7-9 and TRBJ1-4; no firm D call. The V gene's germline CDR1 is SEHNR and CDR2 FQNEAQ (reference sequence). The length of the CDR3 is 14 residues. V was shortened by 5 bases and J by 8 bases, with 15 bases between the two germline ends. CDR3 region: CASSLVGNEEKLFF. The CDR3 nucleotides read TGTGCCAGCAGCCTCGTGGGGAACGAGGAAAAACTGTTTTTT.

V usage is TRBV5-1 and J usage is TRBJ1-1; the D is unclear. Trimming took 0 bases from V and 1 from J, leaving 10 bases between them. There are 15 residues in the CDR3. Germline values: CDR1 SGHRS, CDR2 YFSETQ. The CDR3 here is CASSLDRRRNTEAFF. The CDR3 nucleotides read TGCGCCAGCAGCTTGGACAGACGGAGGAACACTGAAGCTTTCTTT.

The chain carries TRBV29-1 and TRBJ2-3, with D possibly matching TRBD1 (6 bases). The ends were cut back, 7 bases at V and 2 bases at J, with 37 bases in the middle. The CDR3 length is 21 residues. CDR1 and CDR2 (germline): SQVTM, ANQGSEA. The CDR3 loop reads CSARARGSGGPYPPYTDTQYF. In DNA form, the CDR3 reads TGCAGCGCCCGCGCCAGGGGTAGTGGCGGCCCCTATCCCCCTTACACAGATACGCAGTATTTT.

The genes are TRBV7-3 and TRBJ2-1; 8 positions match TRBD2. CDR3 length: 15 residues. CDR1 and CDR2 (germline): SGHTA, FQGTGA. The ends lost 3 bases at V and 5 bases at J; junction bases unmatched: 6. CDR3 loop: CASSFGLAGNNEQFF. CDR3 nucleotide sequence: TGTGCCAGCAGCTTTGGACTAGCCGGCAACAATGAGCAGTTCTTC.

The gene calls are TRBV11-2 and TRBJ1-2; D gene unclear. Germline-derived CDR1 and CDR2 are SGHAT and FQNNGV. The CDR3 length is 14 residues. Trimming shortened V by 5 bases and J by 4 bases, and 14 bases separated the two germline ends. CDR3 residues: CASSPPGQTYGYTF. The CDR3 nucleotides read TGTGCCAGCAGCCCCCCAGGCCAGACCTATGGCTACACCTTC.